This T cell receptor beta chain was recorded in a study of blood T cell repertoires in COVID-19. Background on the study: Samples of COVID-19 (acute and convalescent) were obtained from the United States, Italy and Spain.

How the authors handled the data: Reference gene primer amplification gave nucleated cell count estimates. Method: immunoSEQ multiplex PCR; TCRdb's copy keeps in-frame clones and lacks some. Clonal size and the V and J genes are those of that table, whereas D and trimming came from the DNA. The table shows about 98,000 clones, with about 85% occurring only once. This TCR was sampled from a man between 70 and 80 years old with acute or convalescent COVID-19. The sequenced sample consisted of peripheral blood.

The CDR3 region is CASSFTPGQGKLAGNTIYF. CDR3 nucleotide sequence: TGCGCCAGCAGCTTTACACCGGGACAGGGGAAACTTGCTGGAAACACCATATATTTT. The chain couples TRBV5-1 to TRBJ1-3; TRBD1 matches 10 bases. Germline V gives CDR1 SGHRS, CDR2 YFSETQ. The CDR3 is 19 amino acids. Trimming took 2 bases from V and 2 from J; bases not matched to a gene: 13.